The clone carrying this TCR beta chain showed up many times. The antigen remains unidentified. This entry belongs to a study of T cells in Graves' hyperthyroidism and ophthalmopathy. Whole-study findings and limits: Onset of ophthalmopathy came a median 6.5 months after the model predicted it.

Regions amplified from RNA transcripts were the TCR beta CDR3 regions. The TCR CDR3 was amplified in a first-round RT-PCR using the HTBI primer set. TCRdb called the multiplex PCR reads again in MiXCR, with one record for every CDR3 protein. The sample consists of 400,000 to 600,000 distinct CDR3 sequences, less than 25% of them appearing once. V was clipped by 4 bases and J by 1 base, with 16 bases between them. This CDR3 has 16 amino acids. Sequenced sample: blood. The rearrangement joins TRBV12-3 or TRBV12-4 to TRBJ1-2; unclear D gene. The receptor comes from a man between 18 and 29 years old with Graves' hyperthyroidism. CDR3 sequence (DNA): TGTGCCAGCAGTTCCATAAAAGGACGGAATAACTATGGCTACACCTTC. This translates into CASSSIKGRNNYGYTF.